This T cell receptor (beta chain) originates from a study of cytomegalovirus exposure and HLA in healthy donors. 60 Vbeta and 13 Jbeta primers were used in PCR. Produced via immunoSEQ multiplex PCR; TCRdb's table is partial and in-frame only. Here the sample table reports 75,000 to 85,000 clones. The CDR3 is made up of 15 amino acids. Germline CDR1 is SQVTM and CDR2 is ANQGSEA. The V end lost 6 bases, the J end lost 0 bases, and 17 bases lay between the germline ends. As to this clone: Its target is not known.

General study results and limits: Excluded: some indistinguishable V segments such as TRBV6-2 and TRBV6-3. A missense DCLRE1C variant was associated with V- and J-gene trimming of TCR beta chains in a later analysis, and an independent cohort replicated the association.

Healthy bone marrow donors supplied every sample. The sample consisted of PBMCs. The sequence derives from a man in his fifties in good health and CMV-seronegative. The genes are TRBV29-1 and TRBJ1-2; no definite D call. CDR3 in DNA: TGCAGCGTAACCTCGAGTGGGGAGCCTAACTATGGCTACACCTTC. This codes for CSVTSSGEPNYGYTF.